This TCR beta chain was found in a study of beta chain features in type 1 diabetes. Overall study findings and caveats: The question left open here concerned HLA type influencing TCRB rearrangement. Insertions at VDJ junctions were less frequent in type 1 diabetes patients. These patients also deleted more nucleotides at the same junctions.

Isolation of CD4+ naive, central memory, regulatory and stem cell-like memory cells was achieved by sorting via CD45RO/CCR7/CD25/CD127/CD95/CD27. The study reverse transcribed the entire isolated RNA, so it sequenced expressed TCRB transcripts. TCRdb's table, derived via immunoSEQ multiplex PCR, lists solely in-frame clones and lacks some. The top ten clones hold approximately 7% of a sample with a few hundred thousand clones, roughly 15% of them seen once. The CDR3 contains 16 residues. The germline gives CDR1 KGHSH, CDR2 LQKENI. The ends were cut back, 0 bases at V and 0 bases at J, with 9 bases in the middle. In this sample, this clone turned up many times. Its antigen is undetermined.

The chain links TRBV18 to TRBJ1-3, with D hard to call. Sequencing was performed on central memory CD4+ T cells from blood. The receptor's source is a man aged 25 to 40 in good health. CDR3 bases: TGTGCCAGCTCACCACCGGGCAGGATCTCTGGAAACACCATATATTTT. It translates to CASSPPGRISGNTIYF. Complete variable domain (other parts from reference TRBV18 and TRBJ1-3): NAGVMQNPRHLVRRRGQEARLRCSPMKGHSHVYWYRQLPEEGLKFMVYLQKENIIDESGMPKERFSAEFPKEGPSILRIQQVVRGDSAAYFCASSPPGRISGNTIYFGEGSWLTVV.